This entry lists 25 T cell receptor beta chains sequenced from one sample in a study of radiation and T cells in renal cell carcinoma. Using immunoSEQ multiplex PCR, the repertoire was profiled, and TCRdb retains in-frame clones only, with some absent. Among about 91,000 clones listed, approximately 83% were seen once. The time point was: baseline pretreatment blood. The treatment was: 15 Gy SBRT to primary tumor, nephrectomy 4 weeks later. The sample consisted of blood, taken from a patient whose treatment included radiotherapy and nephrectomy. The receptor set was obtained from a man aged 55-75 years with renal cell carcinoma.

The chain couples TRBV15 to TRBJ2-7; no clear D gene. Trimming removed 0 bases at V and 0 bases at J, with 18 bases between. The CDR3 is 18 amino acids. Germline V lookup: CDR1 LNHNV, CDR2 YYDKDF (reference sequence). CDR3 nucleotides: TGTGCCACCAGCAGAGACCGCCTGTCAGGATCTACCTCCTACGAGCAGTACTTC. This gives the protein CATSRDRLSGSTSYEQYF.

The chain employs TRBV6-5 and TRBJ1-2, with 10 bases aligning to TRBD1. Trimming took 5 bases from V and 8 from J; bases not matched to a gene: 11. From germline, CDR1 is MNHEY and CDR2 SVGAGI. The CDR3 is made up of 15 amino acids. CDR3 sequence reads: CASSPRGTGVGGYTF. The CDR3 nucleotides read TGTGCCAGCAGTCCGCGGGGGACAGGGGTAGGCGGCTACACCTTC.

This clone is hyperexpanded. The chain joins TRBV28 to TRBJ2-1, with no clear D. Germline assignment: CDR1 MDHEN and CDR2 SYDVKM. The CDR3 extends over 20 amino acids. With 3 bases removed from V and 5 bases from J, the gap between germline ends came to 29 bases. CDR3 DNA: TGTGCCAGCAGTTTGGGTGAAAGCGCTTTGGCCCATTCATCGGACAATGAGCAGTTCTTC. The encoded protein is CASSLGESALAHSSDNEQFF.

CDR3 sequence (DNA): TGCGCCAGCAGTCAAACCAGTTCAGGGACAGGATTCTACAATGAGCAGTTCTTC. Its translation is CASSQTSSGTGFYNEQFF. This rearrangement joins TRBV4-1 to TRBJ2-1; 8 nucleotides match TRBD1. This CDR3 comprises 18 residues. The junction had 16 bases not matched to a gene; V was cut back by 6 bases and J by 3 bases. Germline lookup yields CDR1 MGHRA and CDR2 YSYEKL.

V and J are TRBV19 and TRBJ2-4; D gene ambiguous. Germline lookup yields CDR1 LNHDA and CDR2 SQIVND (reference sequence). The V end lost 3 bases, the J end lost 1 base, and 10 bases lay between the germline ends. The CDR3 loop spans 15 amino acids. The CDR3 region has the DNA TGTGCCAGTAGTATCGTGGGTTCGGCCAAAAACATTCAGTACTTC. This gives the protein CASSIVGSAKNIQYF.

In this sample, this clone turned up once. The rearrangement links TRBV5-1 to TRBJ2-7; D is unresolved. The CDR3 covers 15 residues. Per germline, CDR1 SGHRS and CDR2 YFSETQ. V lost 0 bases and J lost 2, with 12 bases in between. Written as DNA, the CDR3 is TGCGCCAGCAGCTTGGGGGCTAGTGGGCCCTACGAGCAGTACTTC. Its translation is CASSLGASGPYEQYF.

CDR3 residues: CASNQHGNTIYF. Here the CDR3 DNA reads TGTGCCAGTAATCAACATGGAAACACCATATATTTT. The chain has TRBV19 and TRBJ1-3; D remains unclear. Trimming stripped 7 bases from V and 3 bases from J, with 7 bases between. Per the germline V gene, CDR1 is LNHDA and CDR2 is SQIVND (reference sequence). This CDR3 is 12 amino acids long.

This clone was seen just once. The J gene is TRBJ2-3, the V gene TRBV6-5, with TRBD2 matching 9 bases. The J segment lost 0 bases and the V segment lost 9 bases, leaving 7 bases of the junction unmatched. Germline loops: CDR1 MNHEY, CDR2 SVGAGI. CDR3 length: 15 amino acids. The CDR3 protein is CARGVTSGSTDTQYF. The CDR3 DNA reads TGTGCCAGGGGGGTAACTAGCGGGAGCACAGATACGCAGTATTTT.

In DNA, the CDR3 is TGTGCCAGCTCACCCTTCGACAGGGTCCCGCAGTACTTC. This sequence encodes CASSPFDRVPQYF. This chain joins TRBV18 and TRBJ2-7; 7 positions agree with TRBD1. V trimming: 3 bases; J trimming: 9 bases; junction bases outside the gene matches: 8. The germline V gene has CDR1 KGHSH and CDR2 LQKENI. This CDR3 has 13 residues. Using reference TRBV18 and TRBJ2-7 for the parts outside the CDR3, the full variable domain is NAGVMQNPRHLVRRRGQEARLRCSPMKGHSHVYWYRQLPEEGLKFMVYLQKENIIDESGMPKERFSAEFPKEGPSILRIQQVVRGDSAAYFCASSPFDRVPQYFGPGTRLTVT.

This sequence joins TRBV19 and TRBJ2-2; 9 bases line up with TRBD1. V trimming: 10 bases; J trimming: 8 bases; junction bases outside the gene matches: 11. CDR1 LNHDA and CDR2 SQIVND come from the germline V gene (reference sequence). The CDR3 is 14 amino acids. The CDR3 nucleotides are TGTGCCACCAACCGGGACAGGGTAGCGGGGGAGCTGTTTTTT. Amino acids: CATNRDRVAGELFF.

The chain carries TRBV27 and TRBJ2-1; 7 positions match TRBD2. This CDR3 spans 15 amino acids. The J segment lost 4 bases and the V segment lost 5 bases, leaving 8 bases of the junction unmatched. Germline V gene lookup returns CDR1 MNHEY and CDR2 SMNVEV (reference sequence). The DNA of the CDR3 is TGTGCCAGCAGTCCGAGCGGGGTATTTTACAATGAGCAGTTCTTC. Its translation is CASSPSGVFYNEQFF.

This clone has just a few counts. V is TRBV28 and J is TRBJ2-6; D gene unclear. The CDR3 loop spans 13 amino acids. The germline V and J ends were trimmed by 7 bases and 1 base, with 5 bases remaining between them. Germline V CDR1 and CDR2: MDHEN, SYDVKM. CDR3 DNA: TGTGCCAGCATGTTGTCTGGGGCCAACGTCCTGACTTTC. Translating gives CASMLSGANVLTF.

This clone was recorded a few times. The J gene is TRBJ1-1, the V gene TRBV6-1; TRBD1 aligns across 7 bases. Germline assignment: CDR1 MNHNS and CDR2 SASEGT. V was pared by 6 bases and J by 1 base, with 5 bases of the junction left unmatched. The CDR3 is made up of 14 amino acids. CDR3 residues: CASRHRDRNTEAFF. For the CDR3, the DNA is TGTGCCAGCAGACACCGGGACAGGAACACTGAAGCTTTCTTT.

The CDR3 loop is CSVVTGPVGDPQHF. For the CDR3, the DNA is TGCAGCGTTGTCACAGGCCCGGTGGGAGATCCCCAGCATTTT. V usage is TRBV29-1 and J usage is TRBJ1-5; TRBD1 might be the D (5 bases). The CDR3 contains 14 residues. V dropped 4 bases and J dropped 10 bases, with 20 bases sitting between them. The germline gives CDR1 SQVTM, CDR2 ANQGSEA.

This clone was observed once. The rearrangement uses TRBV19 and TRBJ2-1; tentatively, D is TRBD1 or TRBD2 (5 bases each). The germline gives CDR1 LNHDA, CDR2 SQIVND (reference sequence). Trimming took 1 base from V and 5 from J, leaving 18 bases between them. This CDR3 spans 17 amino acids. The CDR3 reads CASSIGDGFPGHNEQFF. The CDR3 coding sequence is TGTGCCAGTAGTATAGGGGACGGGTTCCCCGGCCACAATGAGCAGTTCTTC.

The V call is TRBV5-5, the J call TRBJ2-6; D not resolved. Germline V lookup: CDR1 SGHKS, CDR2 YYEKEE (reference sequence). V was cut by 2 bases and J by 1 base, with 4 bases left in between. The CDR3 spans 14 residues. The CDR3 loop reads CASSLMSGANVLTF. In DNA form, the CDR3 reads TGTGCCAGCAGCTTAATGTCTGGGGCCAACGTCCTGACTTTC.

The J gene is TRBJ2-1, the V gene TRBV18, with 11 nucleotides matching TRBD2. This CDR3 comprises 16 residues. CDR1 KGHSH and CDR2 LQKENI come from the germline V gene. The junction had 14 bases not matched to a gene; V was cut back by 7 bases and J by 9 bases. The CDR3 region has the DNA TGTGCCAGCTTTACCCTGACTAGCGGGAAGAGTGGTGAGCAGTTCTTC. Translating gives CASFTLTSGKSGEQFF.

The chain combines TRBV6-5 with TRBJ1-1, with D maybe TRBD1 (6 bases). CDR1 and CDR2 from the germline V gene are MNHEY and SVGAGI. Between the trimmed V and J ends, which lost 2 bases and 1 base, there was a span of 11 bases. The CDR3 covers 15 residues. The CDR3 DNA follows: TGTGCCAGCAGTTACGGGCAACAGGGGAACACTGAAGCTTTCTTT. Translating it yields CASSYGQQGNTEAFF.

The chain carries TRBV5-1 and TRBJ2-1; no clear D. Germline loops: CDR1 SGHRS, CDR2 YFSETQ. CDR3 length equals 15 residues. V dropped 5 bases and J dropped 1 base, with 13 bases sitting between them. Here the CDR3 reads CASRPDSISYNEQFF. The CDR3 DNA is TGCGCCAGCAGACCCGACTCCATTTCCTACAATGAGCAGTTCTTC.

At least ten counts were recorded for this clone. The gene calls are TRBV5-1 and TRBJ2-1; tentative D call: TRBD2 (5 bases). Germline-derived CDR1 and CDR2 are SGHRS and YFSETQ. The CDR3 is 16 residues long. V was pared by 4 bases and J by 1 base, with 15 bases between. CDR3: CASSAASSLSYNEQFF. CDR3 sequence (DNA): TGCGCCAGCAGCGCCGCTAGCAGCCTGTCCTACAATGAGCAGTTCTTC.

The chain links TRBV5-1 to TRBJ2-1; D is undetermined. CDR1 SGHRS and CDR2 YFSETQ come from the germline V gene. The CDR3 sequence is 11 residues long. With 0 bases removed from V and 6 bases from J, the gap between germline ends came to 1 base. CDR3 in DNA: TGCGCCAGCAGCTTGGCCAATGAGCAGTTCTTC. Translation: CASSLANEQFF.

CDR3: CARSVGQQGARGYTF. Written as DNA, the CDR3 is TGTGCCAGAAGCGTGGGCCAACAGGGGGCGAGGGGCTACACCTTC. The chain has TRBV5-3 and TRBJ1-2, with TRBD1 matching 9 bases. TRBV5-3 is recorded as an ORF, its role being uncertain. V lost 4 bases, J lost 8 bases, and 12 bases stayed unmatched. The CDR3 runs to 15 residues.

The V call is TRBV28, the J call TRBJ2-7, with D tentatively TRBD1 or TRBD2 (5 bases each). Germline V gene sequence: CDR1 MDHEN, CDR2 SYDVKM. The CDR3 is made up of 14 amino acids. Trimming cost V 4 bases and J 2 bases, with 12 bases left between them. The CDR3 nucleotides are TGTGCCAGCAGTTCTCCGGGACGGACCTACGAGCAGTACTTC. It translates to CASSSPGRTYEQYF.

The chain combines TRBV6-4 with TRBJ2-3, with 10 bases fitting TRBD2. Trimming took 4 bases from V and 4 from J; bases not matched to a gene: 5. The CDR3 runs to 15 residues. The V gene's germline CDR1 is MRHNA and CDR2 SNTAGT. CDR3 in DNA: TGTGCCAGCAGTGCGCTAGCGGGAGAGGCAGATACGCAGTATTTT. Residues: CASSALAGEADTQYF.

The chain links TRBV4-1 to TRBJ2-1; 9 bases fit TRBD2. The CDR3 sequence is 16 residues long. The J segment lost 0 bases and the V segment lost 3 bases, leaving 3 bases of the junction unmatched. CDR1 and CDR2 (germline): MGHRA, YSYEKL. The CDR3 sequence: CASSHLAGSSYNEQFF. The CDR3 nucleotides read TGCGCCAGCAGCCACCTAGCGGGGTCCTCCTACAATGAGCAGTTCTTC.